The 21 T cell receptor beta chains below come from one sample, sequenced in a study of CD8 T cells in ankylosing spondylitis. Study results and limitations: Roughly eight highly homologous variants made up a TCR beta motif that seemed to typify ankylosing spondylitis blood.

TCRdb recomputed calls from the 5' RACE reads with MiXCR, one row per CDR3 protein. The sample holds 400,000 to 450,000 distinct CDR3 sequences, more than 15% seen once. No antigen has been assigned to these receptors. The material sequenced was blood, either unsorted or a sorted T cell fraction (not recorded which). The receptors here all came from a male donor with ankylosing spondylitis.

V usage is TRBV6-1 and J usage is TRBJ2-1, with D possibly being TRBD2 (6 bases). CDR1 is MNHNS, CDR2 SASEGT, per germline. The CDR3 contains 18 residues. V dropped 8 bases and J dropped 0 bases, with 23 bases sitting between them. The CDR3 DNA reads TGTGCCAGCTCTCGGGGAGGCCCCACTACGGGCTCCTACAATGAGCAGTTCTTC. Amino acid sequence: CASSRGGPTTGSYNEQFF.

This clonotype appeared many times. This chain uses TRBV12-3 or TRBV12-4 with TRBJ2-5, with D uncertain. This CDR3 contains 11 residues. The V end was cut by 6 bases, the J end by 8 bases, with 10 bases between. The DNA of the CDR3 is TGTGCCAGCAGCCCCGAACGAACCCAGTACTTC. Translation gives CASSPERTQYF.

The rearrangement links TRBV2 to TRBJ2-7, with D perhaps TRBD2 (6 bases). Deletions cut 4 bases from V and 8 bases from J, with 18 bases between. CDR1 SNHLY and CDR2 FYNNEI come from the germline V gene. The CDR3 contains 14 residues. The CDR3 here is CASSARDQSLQQYF. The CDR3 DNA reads TGTGCCAGCAGTGCGCGGGACCAGAGCCTCCAGCAGTACTTC. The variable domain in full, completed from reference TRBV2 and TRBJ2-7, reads EPEVTQTPSHQVTQMGQEVILRCVPISNHLYFYWYRQILGQKVEFLVSFYNNEISEKSEIFDDQFSVERPDGSNFTLKIRSTKLEDSAMYFCASSARDQSLQQYFGPGTRLTVT.

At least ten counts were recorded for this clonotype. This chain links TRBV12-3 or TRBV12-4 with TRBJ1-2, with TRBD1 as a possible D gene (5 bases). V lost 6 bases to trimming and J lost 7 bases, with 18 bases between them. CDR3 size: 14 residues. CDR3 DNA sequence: TGTGCCAGCAGACCCTCGGCAGGGAAGGGTGGCTACACCTTC. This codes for CASRPSAGKGGYTF.

The CDR3 bases are TGTGCCAGCAGCTTGGGTGGGGGTAAGGCGTCCTACGAGCAGTACTTC. Translated, it gives CASSLGGGKASYEQYF. This chain joins TRBV7-8 and TRBJ2-7; the D call may be TRBD1 or TRBD2 (5 bases each). The V end was cut by 3 bases, the J end by 1 base, with 16 bases between. Germline CDR1 reads SGHVS; CDR2 reads FQNEAQ. This CDR3 comprises 16 residues. The full variable domain, rest sourced from reference TRBV7-8 and TRBJ2-7, is GAGVSQSPRYKVAKRGQDVALRCDPISGHVSLFWYQQALGQGPEFLTYFQNEAQLDKSGLPSDRFFAERPEGSVSTLKIQRTQQEDSAVYLCASSLGGGKASYEQYFGPGTRLTVT.

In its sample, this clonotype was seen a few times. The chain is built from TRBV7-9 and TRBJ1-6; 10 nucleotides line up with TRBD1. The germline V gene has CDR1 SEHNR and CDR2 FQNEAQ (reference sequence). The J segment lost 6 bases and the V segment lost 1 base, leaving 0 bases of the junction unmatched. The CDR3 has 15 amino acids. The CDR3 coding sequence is TGTGCCAGCAGCTTAGGGGACAGGGGTAATTCACCCCTCCACTTT. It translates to CASSLGDRGNSPLHF.

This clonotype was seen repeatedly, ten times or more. CDR3 protein: CASSSSGTGEYF. DNA for the CDR3: TGTGCCAGCAGTTCCTCCGGGACAGGGGAGTACTTC. The V gene is TRBV12-3 or TRBV12-4, the J gene TRBJ2-7; TRBD1 matches 10 bases. V lost 4 bases to trimming and J lost 11 bases; unmatched junction nucleotides: 5. The CDR3 is 12 amino acids.

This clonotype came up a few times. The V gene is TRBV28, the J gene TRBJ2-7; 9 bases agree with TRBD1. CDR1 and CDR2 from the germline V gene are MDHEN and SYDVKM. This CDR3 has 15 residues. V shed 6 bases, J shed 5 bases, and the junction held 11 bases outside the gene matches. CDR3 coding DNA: TGTGCCAGCAGATCCTCCGGGACAGGGTCCCACGAGCAGTACTTC. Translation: CASRSSGTGSHEQYF.

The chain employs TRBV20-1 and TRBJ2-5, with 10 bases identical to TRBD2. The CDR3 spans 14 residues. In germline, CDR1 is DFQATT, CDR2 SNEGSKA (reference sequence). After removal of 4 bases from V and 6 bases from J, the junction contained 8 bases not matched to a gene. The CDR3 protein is CSAIPAGGQKTQYF. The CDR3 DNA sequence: TGCAGTGCTATCCCAGCGGGGGGGCAGAAGACCCAGTACTTC.

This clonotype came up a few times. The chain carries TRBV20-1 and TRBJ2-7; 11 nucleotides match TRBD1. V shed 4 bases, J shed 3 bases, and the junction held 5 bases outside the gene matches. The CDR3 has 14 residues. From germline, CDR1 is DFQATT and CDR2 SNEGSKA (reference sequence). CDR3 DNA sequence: TGCAGTGCTAAAACCGGGACAGGGGGCTACGAGCAGTACTTC. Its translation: CSAKTGTGGYEQYF.

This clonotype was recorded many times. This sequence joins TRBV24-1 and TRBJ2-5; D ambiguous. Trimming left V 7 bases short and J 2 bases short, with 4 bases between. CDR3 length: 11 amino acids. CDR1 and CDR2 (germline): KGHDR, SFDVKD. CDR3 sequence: CATSEQETQYF. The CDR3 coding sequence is TGTGCCACCAGCGAACAAGAGACCCAGTACTTC.

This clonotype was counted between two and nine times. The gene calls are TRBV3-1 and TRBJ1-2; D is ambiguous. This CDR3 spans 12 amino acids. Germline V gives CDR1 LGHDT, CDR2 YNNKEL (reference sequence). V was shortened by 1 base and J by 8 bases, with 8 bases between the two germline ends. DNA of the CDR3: TGTGCCAGCAGCCAAGGGTGGAGCGGCTACACCTTC. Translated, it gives CASSQGWSGYTF.

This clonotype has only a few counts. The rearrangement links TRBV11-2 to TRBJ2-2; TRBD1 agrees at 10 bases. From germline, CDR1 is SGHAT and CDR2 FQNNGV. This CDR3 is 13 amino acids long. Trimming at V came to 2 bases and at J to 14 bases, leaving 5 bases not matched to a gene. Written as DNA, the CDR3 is TGTGCCAGCAGCTTAACCCGGGACAGGGGTCTGTTTTTT. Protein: CASSLTRDRGLFF.

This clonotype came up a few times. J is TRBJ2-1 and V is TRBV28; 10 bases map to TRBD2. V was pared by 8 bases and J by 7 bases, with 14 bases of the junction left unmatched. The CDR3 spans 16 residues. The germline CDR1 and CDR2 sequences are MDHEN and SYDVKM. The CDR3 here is CASALPRLAGINEQFF. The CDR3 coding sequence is TGTGCCAGCGCCTTACCTCGACTAGCGGGCATAAATGAGCAGTTCTTC.

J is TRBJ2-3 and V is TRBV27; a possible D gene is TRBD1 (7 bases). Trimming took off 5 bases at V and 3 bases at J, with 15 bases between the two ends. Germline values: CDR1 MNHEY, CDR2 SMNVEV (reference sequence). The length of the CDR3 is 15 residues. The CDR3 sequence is CASSARGDGTDTQYF. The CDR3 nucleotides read TGTGCCAGCAGTGCCAGGGGGGACGGGACAGATACGCAGTATTTT.

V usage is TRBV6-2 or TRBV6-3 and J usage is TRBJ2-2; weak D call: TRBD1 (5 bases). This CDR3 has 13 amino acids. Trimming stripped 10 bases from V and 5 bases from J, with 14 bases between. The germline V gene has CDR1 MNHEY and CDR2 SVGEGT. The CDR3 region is CATTRQLTGELFF. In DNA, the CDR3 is TGTGCCACCACCAGACAGCTGACCGGGGAGCTGTTTTTT.

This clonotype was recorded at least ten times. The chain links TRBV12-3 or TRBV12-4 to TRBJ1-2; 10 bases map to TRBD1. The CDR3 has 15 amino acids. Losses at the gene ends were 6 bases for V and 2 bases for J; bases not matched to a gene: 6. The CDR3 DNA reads TGTGCCAGCAGCTCGCCGGGACAGGGGAACTATGGCTACACCTTC. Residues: CASSSPGQGNYGYTF.

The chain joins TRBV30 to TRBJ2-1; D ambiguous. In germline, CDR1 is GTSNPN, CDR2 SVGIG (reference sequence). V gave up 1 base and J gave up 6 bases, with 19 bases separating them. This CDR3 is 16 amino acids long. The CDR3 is CAWSAPGLGSFNEQFF. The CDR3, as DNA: TGTGCCTGGAGTGCCCCCGGGCTAGGATCTTTCAATGAGCAGTTCTTC.

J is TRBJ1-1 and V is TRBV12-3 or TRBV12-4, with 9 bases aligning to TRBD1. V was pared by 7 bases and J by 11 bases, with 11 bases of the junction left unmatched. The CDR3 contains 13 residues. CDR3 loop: CASKGQGISPAFF. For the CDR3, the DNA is TGTGCCAGCAAGGGACAGGGAATTTCTCCGGCTTTCTTT.

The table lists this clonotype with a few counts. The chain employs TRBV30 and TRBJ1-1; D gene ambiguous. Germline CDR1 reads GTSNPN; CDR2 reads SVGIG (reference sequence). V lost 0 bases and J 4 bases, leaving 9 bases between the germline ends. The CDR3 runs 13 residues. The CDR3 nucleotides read TGTGCCTGGAGTGTAGGGTCTAGCACTGAAGCTTTCTTT. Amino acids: CAWSVGSSTEAFF.

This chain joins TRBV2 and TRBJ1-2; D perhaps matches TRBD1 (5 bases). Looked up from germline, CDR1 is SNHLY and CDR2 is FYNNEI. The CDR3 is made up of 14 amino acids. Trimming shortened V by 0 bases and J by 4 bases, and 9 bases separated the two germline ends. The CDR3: CASSEARQGYGYTF. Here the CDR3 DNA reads TGTGCCAGCAGTGAAGCGCGGCAGGGCTATGGCTACACCTTC.